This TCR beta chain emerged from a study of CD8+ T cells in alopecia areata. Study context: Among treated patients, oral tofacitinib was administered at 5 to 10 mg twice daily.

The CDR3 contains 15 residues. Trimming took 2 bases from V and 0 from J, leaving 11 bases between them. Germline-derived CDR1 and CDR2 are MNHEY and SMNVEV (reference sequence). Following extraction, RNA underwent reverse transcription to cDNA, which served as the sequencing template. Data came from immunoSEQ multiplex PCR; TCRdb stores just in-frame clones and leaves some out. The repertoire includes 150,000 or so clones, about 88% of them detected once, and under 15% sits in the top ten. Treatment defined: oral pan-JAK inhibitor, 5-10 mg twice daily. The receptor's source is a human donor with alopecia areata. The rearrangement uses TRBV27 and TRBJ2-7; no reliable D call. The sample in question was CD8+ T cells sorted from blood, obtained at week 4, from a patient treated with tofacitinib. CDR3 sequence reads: CASSLGGASSYEQYF. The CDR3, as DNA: TGTGCCAGCAGTTTAGGCGGCGCGAGCTCCTACGAGCAGTACTTC.